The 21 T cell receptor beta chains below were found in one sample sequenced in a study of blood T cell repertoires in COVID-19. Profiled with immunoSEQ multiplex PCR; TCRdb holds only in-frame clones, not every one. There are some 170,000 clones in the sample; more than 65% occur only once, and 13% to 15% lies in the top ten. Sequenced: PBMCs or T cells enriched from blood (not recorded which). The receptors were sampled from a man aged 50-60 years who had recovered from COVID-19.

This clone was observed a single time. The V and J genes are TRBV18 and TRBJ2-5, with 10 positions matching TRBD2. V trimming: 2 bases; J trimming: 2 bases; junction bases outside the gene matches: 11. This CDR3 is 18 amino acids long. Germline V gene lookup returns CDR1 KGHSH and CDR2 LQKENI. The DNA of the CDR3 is TGTGCCAGCTCACCAGGGCTAGCGGGGGTCGGAGGTCAAGAGACCCAGTACTTC. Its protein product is CASSPGLAGVGGQETQYF. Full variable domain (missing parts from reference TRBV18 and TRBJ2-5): NAGVMQNPRHLVRRRGQEARLRCSPMKGHSHVYWYRQLPEEGLKFMVYLQKENIIDESGMPKERFSAEFPKEGPSILRIQQVVRGDSAAYFCASSPGLAGVGGQETQYFGPGTRLLVL.

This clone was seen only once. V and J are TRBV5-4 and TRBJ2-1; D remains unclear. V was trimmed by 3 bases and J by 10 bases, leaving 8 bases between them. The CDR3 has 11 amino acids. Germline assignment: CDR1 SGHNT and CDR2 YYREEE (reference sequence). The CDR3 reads CASSSYIEQFF. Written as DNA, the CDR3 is TGTGCCAGCAGCTCTTATATAGAGCAGTTCTTC.

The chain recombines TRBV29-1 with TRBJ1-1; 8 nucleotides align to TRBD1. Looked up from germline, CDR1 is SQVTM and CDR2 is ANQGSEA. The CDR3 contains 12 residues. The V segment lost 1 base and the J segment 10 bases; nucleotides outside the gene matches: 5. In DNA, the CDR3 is TGCAGCGTTGAAGTTGACAGGGGCACAGCTTTCTTT. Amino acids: CSVEVDRGTAFF.

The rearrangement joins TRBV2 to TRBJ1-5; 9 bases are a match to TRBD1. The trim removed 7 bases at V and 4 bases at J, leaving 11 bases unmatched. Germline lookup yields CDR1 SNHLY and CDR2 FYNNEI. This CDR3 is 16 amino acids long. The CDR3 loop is CASTLHTGQGNQPQHF. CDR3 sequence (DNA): TGTGCCAGCACCCTCCACACGGGACAGGGTAATCAGCCCCAGCATTTT.

The CDR3 DNA sequence: TGTGCCATCAGTGACCGGTTGGAGGGGACCCAGTACTTC. Translation gives CAISDRLEGTQYF. The chain links TRBV10-3 to TRBJ2-5; a possible D gene is TRBD2 (6 bases). This CDR3 contains 13 residues. The V end lost 3 bases, the J end lost 7 bases, and 12 bases lay between the germline ends. Looked up from germline, CDR1 is ENHRY and CDR2 is SYGVKD.

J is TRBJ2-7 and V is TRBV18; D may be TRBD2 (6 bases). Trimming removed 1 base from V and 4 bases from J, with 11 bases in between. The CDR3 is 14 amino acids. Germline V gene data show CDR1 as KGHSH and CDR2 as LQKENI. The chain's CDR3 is CASSPRDLGYEQYF. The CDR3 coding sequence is TGTGCCAGCTCACCACGGGACTTGGGGTACGAGCAGTACTTC.

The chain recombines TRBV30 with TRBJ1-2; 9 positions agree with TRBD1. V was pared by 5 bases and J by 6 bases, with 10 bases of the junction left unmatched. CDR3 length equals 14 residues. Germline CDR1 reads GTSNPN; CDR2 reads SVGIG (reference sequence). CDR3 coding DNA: TGTGCCTGGGAGGGACAGGGTCTCTTCCATGGCTACACCTTC. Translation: CAWEGQGLFHGYTF.

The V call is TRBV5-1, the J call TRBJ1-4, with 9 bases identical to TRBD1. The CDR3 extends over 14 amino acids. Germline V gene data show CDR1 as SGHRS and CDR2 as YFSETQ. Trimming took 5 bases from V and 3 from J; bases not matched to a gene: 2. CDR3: CASRRTGANEKLFF. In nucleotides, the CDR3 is TGCGCCAGCAGACGGACAGGGGCTAATGAAAAACTGTTTTTT.

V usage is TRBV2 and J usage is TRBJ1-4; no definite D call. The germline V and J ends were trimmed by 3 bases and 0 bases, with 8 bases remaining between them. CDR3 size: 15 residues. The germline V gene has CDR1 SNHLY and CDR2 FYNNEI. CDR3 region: CASSDEGATNEKLFF. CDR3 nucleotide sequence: TGTGCCAGCAGTGATGAAGGAGCAACTAATGAAAAACTGTTTTTT.

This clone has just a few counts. As DNA, the CDR3 is TGTGCCAGCAGCGAGGGACAGGGGGTAGTTTCACCCCTCCACTTT. It yields the protein CASSEGQGVVSPLHF. V usage is TRBV3-1 (or the pseudogene TRBV3-2) and J usage is TRBJ1-6; 11 bases align to TRBD1. J lost 9 bases, V lost 5 bases, and 6 bases had no gene match. This CDR3 has 15 residues. CDR1 LGHDT and CDR2 YNNKEL come from the germline V gene (reference sequence).

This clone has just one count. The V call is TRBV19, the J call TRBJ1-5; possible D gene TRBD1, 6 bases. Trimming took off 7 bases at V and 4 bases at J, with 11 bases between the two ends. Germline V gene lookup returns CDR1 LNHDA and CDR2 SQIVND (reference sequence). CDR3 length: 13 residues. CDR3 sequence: CASKTQGNQPQHF. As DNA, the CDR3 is TGTGCCAGTAAAACCCAGGGGAATCAGCCCCAGCATTTT.

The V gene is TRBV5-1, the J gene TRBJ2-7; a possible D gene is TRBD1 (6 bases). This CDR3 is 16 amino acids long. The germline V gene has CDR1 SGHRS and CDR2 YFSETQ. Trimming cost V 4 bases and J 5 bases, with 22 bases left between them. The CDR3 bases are TGCGCCAGCAGCCCCAGGACGGGACACATCGAGAACGAGCAGTACTTC. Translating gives CASSPRTGHIENEQYF. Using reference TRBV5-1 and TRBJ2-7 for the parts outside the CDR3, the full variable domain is KAGVTQTPRYLIKTRGQQVTLSCSPISGHRSVSWYQQTPGQGLQFLFEYFSETQRNKGNFPGRFSGRQFSNSRSEMNVSTLELGDSALYLCASSPRTGHIENEQYFGPGTRLTVT.

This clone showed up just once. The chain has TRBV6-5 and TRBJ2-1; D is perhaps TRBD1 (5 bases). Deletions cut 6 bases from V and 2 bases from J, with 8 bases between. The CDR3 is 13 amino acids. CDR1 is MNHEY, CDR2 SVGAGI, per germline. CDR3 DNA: TGTGCCAGCAGCAAGACAGCCTACAATGAGCAGTTCTTC. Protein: CASSKTAYNEQFF.

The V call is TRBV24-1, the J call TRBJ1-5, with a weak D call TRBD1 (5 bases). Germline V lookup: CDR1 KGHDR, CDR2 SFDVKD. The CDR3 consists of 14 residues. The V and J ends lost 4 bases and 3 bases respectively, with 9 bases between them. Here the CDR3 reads CATSDGHVNQPQHF. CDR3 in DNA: TGTGCCACCAGTGACGGACACGTCAATCAGCCCCAGCATTTT.

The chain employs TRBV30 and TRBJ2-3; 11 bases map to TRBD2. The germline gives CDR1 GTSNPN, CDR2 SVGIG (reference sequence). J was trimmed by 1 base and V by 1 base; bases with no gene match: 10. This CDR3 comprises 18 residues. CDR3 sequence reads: CAWSGSGGATGGTDTQYF. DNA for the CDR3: TGTGCCTGGAGTGGTAGCGGGGGGGCAACGGGAGGCACAGATACGCAGTATTTT.

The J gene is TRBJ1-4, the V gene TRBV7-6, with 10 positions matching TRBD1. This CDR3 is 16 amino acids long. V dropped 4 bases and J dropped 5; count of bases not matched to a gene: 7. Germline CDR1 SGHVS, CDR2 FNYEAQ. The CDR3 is CASSSDPGQGNEKLFF. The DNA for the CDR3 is TGTGCCAGCAGCTCTGATCCGGGACAGGGGAATGAAAAACTGTTTTTT.

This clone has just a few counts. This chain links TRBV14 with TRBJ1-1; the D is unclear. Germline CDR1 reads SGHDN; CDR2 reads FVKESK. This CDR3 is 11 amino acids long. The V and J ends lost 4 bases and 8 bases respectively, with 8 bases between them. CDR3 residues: CASSLTREAFF. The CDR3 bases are TGTGCCAGCAGCCTCACCAGGGAAGCTTTCTTT.

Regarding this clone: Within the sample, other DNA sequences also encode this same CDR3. The CDR3 DNA follows: TGTGCCAGCAGCCCCCGGGTAAACACTGAAGCTTTCTTT. Translating gives CASSPRVNTEAFF. The chain is built from TRBV7-9 and TRBJ1-1, with no clear D. Germline V CDR1 and CDR2: SEHNR, FQNEAQ (reference sequence). The CDR3 length is 13 residues. Trimming shortened V by 5 bases and J by 2 bases, and 9 bases separated the two germline ends. Filled out from reference TRBV7-9 and TRBJ1-1, the complete variable domain reads DTGVSQNPRHKITKRGQNVTFRCDPISEHNRLYWYRQTLGQGPEFLTYFQNEAQLEKSRLLSDRFSAERPKGSFSTLEIQRTEQGDSAMYLCASSPRVNTEAFFGQGTRLTVV.

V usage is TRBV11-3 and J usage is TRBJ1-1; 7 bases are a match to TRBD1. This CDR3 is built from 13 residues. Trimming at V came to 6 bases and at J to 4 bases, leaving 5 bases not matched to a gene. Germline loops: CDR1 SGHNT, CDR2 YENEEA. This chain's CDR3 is CASSSHRGTEAFF. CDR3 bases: TGTGCCAGCAGTAGTCACAGGGGCACTGAAGCTTTCTTT.

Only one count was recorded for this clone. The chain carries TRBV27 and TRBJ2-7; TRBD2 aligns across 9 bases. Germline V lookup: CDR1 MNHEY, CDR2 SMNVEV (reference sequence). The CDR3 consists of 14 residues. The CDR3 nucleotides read TGTCCCACCAGACGCGGGGGGGGGTTTTACGAGCAGTACTTC. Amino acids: CPTRRGGGFYEQYF.

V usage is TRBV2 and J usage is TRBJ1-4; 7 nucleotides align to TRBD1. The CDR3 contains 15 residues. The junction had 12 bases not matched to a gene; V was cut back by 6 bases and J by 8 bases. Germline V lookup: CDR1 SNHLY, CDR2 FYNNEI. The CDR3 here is CASRDGQEKGEKLFF. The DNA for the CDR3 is TGTGCCAGCAGGGACGGACAGGAAAAGGGGGAAAAACTGTTTTTT.